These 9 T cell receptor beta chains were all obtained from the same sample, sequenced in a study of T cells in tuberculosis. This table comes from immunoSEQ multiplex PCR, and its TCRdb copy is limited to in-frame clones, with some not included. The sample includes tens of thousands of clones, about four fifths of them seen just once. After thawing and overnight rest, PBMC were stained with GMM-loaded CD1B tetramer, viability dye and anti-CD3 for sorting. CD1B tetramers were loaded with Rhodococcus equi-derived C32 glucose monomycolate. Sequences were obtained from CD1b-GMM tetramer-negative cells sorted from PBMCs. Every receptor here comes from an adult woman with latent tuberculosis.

The CDR3 loop reads CACGSGGPEETQYF. The DNA for the CDR3 is TGTGCCTGTGGGTCGGGAGGGCCGGAAGAGACCCAGTACTTC. The rearrangement joins TRBV2 to TRBJ2-5; 8 bases agree with TRBD2. J lost 3 bases, V lost 11 bases, and 11 bases had no gene match. The CDR3 consists of 14 residues. Per germline, CDR1 SNHLY and CDR2 FYNNEI.

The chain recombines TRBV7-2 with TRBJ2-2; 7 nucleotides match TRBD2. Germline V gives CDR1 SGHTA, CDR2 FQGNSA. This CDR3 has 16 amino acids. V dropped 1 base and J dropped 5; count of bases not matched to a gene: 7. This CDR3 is CASSLVGGGNTGELFF. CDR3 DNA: TGTGCCAGCAGCTTAGTGGGCGGGGGAAATACCGGGGAGCTGTTTTTT. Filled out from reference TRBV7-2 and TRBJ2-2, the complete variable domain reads GAGVSQSPSNKVTEKGKDVELRCDPISGHTALYWYRQSLGQGLEFLIYFQGNSAPDKSGLPSDRFSAERTGGSVSTLTIQRTQQEDSAVYLCASSLVGGGNTGELFFGEGSRLTVL.

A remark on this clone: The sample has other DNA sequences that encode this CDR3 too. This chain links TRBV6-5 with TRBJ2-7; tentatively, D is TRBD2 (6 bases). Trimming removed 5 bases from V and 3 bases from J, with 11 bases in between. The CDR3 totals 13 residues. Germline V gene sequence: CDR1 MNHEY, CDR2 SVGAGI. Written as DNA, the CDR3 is TGTGCCAGCAGTCCCCGGGGGAGCTACGAGCAGTACTTC. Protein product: CASSPRGSYEQYF.

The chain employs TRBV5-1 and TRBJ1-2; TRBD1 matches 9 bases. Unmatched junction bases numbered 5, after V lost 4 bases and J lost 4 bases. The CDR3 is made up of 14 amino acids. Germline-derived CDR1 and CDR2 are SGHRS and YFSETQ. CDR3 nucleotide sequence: TGCGCCAGCAGCGGCGGGACAGGGCCCTATGGCTACACCTTC. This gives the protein CASSGGTGPYGYTF.

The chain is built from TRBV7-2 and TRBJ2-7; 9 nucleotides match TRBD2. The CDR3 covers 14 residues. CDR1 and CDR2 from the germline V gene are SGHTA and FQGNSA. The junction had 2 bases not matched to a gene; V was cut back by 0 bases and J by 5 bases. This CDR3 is CASSLASGSHEQYF. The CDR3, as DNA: TGTGCCAGCAGCTTAGCTAGCGGGAGCCACGAGCAGTACTTC.

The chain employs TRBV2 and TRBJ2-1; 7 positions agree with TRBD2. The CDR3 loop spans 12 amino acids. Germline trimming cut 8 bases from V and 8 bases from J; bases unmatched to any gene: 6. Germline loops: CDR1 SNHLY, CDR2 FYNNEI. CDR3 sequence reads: CASARLADEQFF. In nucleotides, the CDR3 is TGTGCCAGCGCTCGACTAGCTGATGAGCAGTTCTTC.

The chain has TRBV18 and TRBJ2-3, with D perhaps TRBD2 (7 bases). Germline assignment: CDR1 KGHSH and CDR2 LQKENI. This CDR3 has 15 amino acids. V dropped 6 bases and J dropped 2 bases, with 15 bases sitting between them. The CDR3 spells CASSLRGGDTDTQYF. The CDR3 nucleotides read TGTGCCAGCTCCCTTAGGGGGGGAGACACAGATACGCAGTATTTT.

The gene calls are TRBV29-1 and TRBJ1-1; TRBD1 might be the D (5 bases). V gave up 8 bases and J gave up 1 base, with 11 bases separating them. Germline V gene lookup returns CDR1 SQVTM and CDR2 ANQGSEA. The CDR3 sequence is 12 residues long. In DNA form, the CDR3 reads TGCAGCATCGGGGGGAAGAACACTGAAGCTTTCTTT. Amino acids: CSIGGKNTEAFF.

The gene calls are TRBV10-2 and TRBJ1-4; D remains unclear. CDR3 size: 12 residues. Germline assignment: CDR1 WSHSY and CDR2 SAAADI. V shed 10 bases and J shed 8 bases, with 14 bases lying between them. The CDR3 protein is CATRAGPEKLFF. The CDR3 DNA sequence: TGCGCCACCCGGGCGGGCCCGGAAAAACTGTTTTTT.